The rows below give T cell receptor beta chains drawn from one sample of a study of technical replicates of blood from a handful of donors. Clones were read by immunoSEQ multiplex PCR, and TCRdb kept only the in-frame ones, dropping some. The data show over 50,000 clones, around 87% seen once. The sequencing input was PBMCs. Every receptor here comes from a human donor in good health. Some clones in this sample may be carry-over from other donors' samples. CDR3s include the opening cysteine and the closing phenylalanine or tryptophan. The order of the fields is J gene, V gene, CDR3 protein.

j_call: TRBJ1-2
v_call: TRBV7-2
cdr3_aa: CASSLNRQSYGYTF

j_call: TRBJ1-4
v_call: TRBV6-5
cdr3_aa: CASSYSRGAGEKLFF

j_call: TRBJ2-7
v_call: TRBV6-1
cdr3_aa: CASSDLYEQYF

j_call: TRBJ1-4
v_call: TRBV5-8
cdr3_aa: CASSGGTGVANEKLFF

j_call: TRBJ2-2
v_call: TRBV4-1
cdr3_aa: CASGGVGTGELFF

j_call: TRBJ2-3
v_call: TRBV10-3
cdr3_aa: CAISPGFPGADTQYF

j_call: TRBJ2-6
v_call: TRBV9
cdr3_aa: CASRFDDSAGANVLTF

j_call: TRBJ2-7
v_call: TRBV11-2
cdr3_aa: CASSLGMDRSTYEQYF

j_call: TRBJ1-2
v_call: TRBV19
cdr3_aa: CASGRPEANYGYTF

j_call: TRBJ1-2
v_call: TRBV7-2
cdr3_aa: CASSLGTGFSGYTF

j_call: TRBJ2-1
v_call: TRBV30
cdr3_aa: CAWTKTGSDEQFF

j_call: TRBJ2-2
v_call: TRBV2
cdr3_aa: CASTWTGRTGELFF

j_call: TRBJ2-7
v_call: TRBV2
cdr3_aa: CASSGGLGEQYF

j_call: TRBJ1-6
v_call: TRBV6-5
cdr3_aa: CASSPGTLIPSPLHF

j_call: TRBJ1-6
v_call: TRBV5-4
cdr3_aa: CASSTAGGSYNSPLHF

j_call: TRBJ2-1
v_call: TRBV7-9
cdr3_aa: CASSQGGNNEQFF

j_call: TRBJ2-3
v_call: TRBV9
cdr3_aa: CASTYSGHKTDTQYF

j_call: TRBJ1-6
v_call: TRBV4-1
cdr3_aa: CASSQMGQGNSPLHF

j_call: TRBJ2-1
v_call: TRBV5-4
cdr3_aa: CASSGWTGPRDRGSYNEQFF

j_call: TRBJ2-1
v_call: TRBV4-1
cdr3_aa: CASSIGLYNEQFF

j_call: TRBJ2-1
v_call: TRBV5-1
cdr3_aa: CASSFFSYNEQFF

j_call: TRBJ1-4
v_call: TRBV5-1
cdr3_aa: CASSLGRRDEKLFF

j_call: TRBJ1-6
v_call: TRBV7-2
cdr3_aa: CASSLAGTGGYSPLHF